These 15 T cell receptor beta chains share one sample of origin, sequenced in a study of cytotoxic CD8 clonotypes in ibrutinib-treated CLL. Profiling relied on immunoSEQ multiplex PCR, and the TCRdb table lists in-frame clones only, not all of them. The sample lists 25,000 to 30,000 clones, approximately 85% occurring once. This specimen consisted of PBMCs, obtained after 24 months of ibrutinib treatment. The receptors derive from a human donor with chronic lymphocytic leukemia.

The chain joins TRBV7-2 to TRBJ1-4, with a tentative D call TRBD1 (6 bases). There are 15 residues in the CDR3. V lost 6 bases, J lost 7 bases, and 18 bases lay in between. Germline V gives CDR1 SGHTA, CDR2 FQGNSA. CDR3 region: CASRRTRQEVEKLFF. The CDR3 DNA follows: TGTGCCAGCAGACGCACGAGACAGGAGGTTGAAAAACTGTTTTTT.

V gene TRBV18 combines with J gene TRBJ2-7; D unresolved. This CDR3 spans 16 amino acids. Deletions cut 2 bases from V and 1 base from J, with 15 bases between. Germline values: CDR1 KGHSH, CDR2 LQKENI. The CDR3 is CASSPYSVSESYEQYF. The CDR3 DNA is TGTGCCAGCTCACCATACTCGGTGTCGGAGTCCTACGAGCAGTACTTC. Filled out from reference TRBV18 and TRBJ2-7, the complete variable domain reads NAGVMQNPRHLVRRRGQEARLRCSPMKGHSHVYWYRQLPEEGLKFMVYLQKENIIDESGMPKERFSAEFPKEGPSILRIQQVVRGDSAAYFCASSPYSVSESYEQYFGPGTRLTVT.

The V call is TRBV28, the J call TRBJ1-3; no definite D call. Germline CDR1 reads MDHEN; CDR2 reads SYDVKM. The CDR3 covers 14 residues. The V gene lost 3 bases and the J gene lost 2 bases, with 8 bases spanning the gap. CDR3 sequence reads: CASSFRSAGNTIYF. The DNA of the CDR3 is TGTGCCAGCAGTTTTCGGTCAGCTGGAAACACCATATATTTT.

This rearrangement joins TRBV6-1 to TRBJ2-1; 8 bases match TRBD2. CDR1 is MNHNS, CDR2 SASEGT, per germline. V lost 6 bases to trimming and J lost 6 bases; unmatched junction nucleotides: 10. The CDR3 is 15 residues long. As DNA, the CDR3 is TGTGCCAGCAGGACCCAGCCCGGGGGGGGCAATGAGCAGTTCTTC. Its translation is CASRTQPGGGNEQFF.

The rearrangement joins TRBV15 to TRBJ2-1; no clear D. The germline CDR1 and CDR2 sequences are LNHNV and YYDKDF (reference sequence). V lost 4 bases, J lost 4 bases, and 14 bases lay in between. The CDR3 extends over 15 amino acids. CDR3 residues: CATSIPVGRYNEQFF. In nucleotides, the CDR3 is TGTGCCACCAGCATCCCAGTTGGACGGTACAATGAGCAGTTCTTC.

This clone was picked up one time. The genes are TRBV6-6 and TRBJ2-7, with 7 bases identical to TRBD1. The CDR3 sequence is 15 residues long. The V segment lost 5 bases and the J segment 2 bases; nucleotides outside the gene matches: 9. Germline lookup yields CDR1 MNHNY and CDR2 SVGAGI (reference sequence). The CDR3 loop is CASSRTGAYAYEQYF. The CDR3 bases are TGTGCCAGCAGTCGGACAGGAGCATACGCCTACGAGCAGTACTTC.

The chain recombines TRBV6-5 with TRBJ2-2, with D possibly matching TRBD2 (6 bases). V lost 5 bases, J lost 3 bases, and 10 bases lay in between. CDR1 is MNHEY and CDR2 is SVGAGI in the germline V gene. CDR3 length equals 14 residues. The CDR3, as DNA: TGTGCCAGCAGTACCGGGAGAGACACCGGGGAGCTGTTTTTT. Its protein product is CASSTGRDTGELFF.

The V and J genes are TRBV19 and TRBJ1-1; TRBD1 agrees at 7 bases. The CDR3 has 16 residues. V was clipped by 6 bases and J by 3 bases; unmatched bases: 13. CDR1 is LNHDA and CDR2 is SQIVND in the germline V gene (reference sequence). CDR3 region: CASSMTGSVSDTEAFF. CDR3 in DNA: TGTGCCAGTAGCATGACAGGGAGTGTCTCGGACACTGAAGCTTTCTTT.

The chain links TRBV11-1 to TRBJ2-1, with D possibly being TRBD1 (6 bases). CDR3 length equals 16 residues. CDR1 and CDR2 (germline): SGHAT, FQDESV (reference sequence). V lost 5 bases and J 0 bases, leaving 14 bases between the germline ends. In DNA, the CDR3 is TGTGCCAGCAGCGGACCTCAGGGGAGCTCCTACAATGAGCAGTTCTTC. It yields the protein CASSGPQGSSYNEQFF.

CDR3 sequence reads: CSLGRQGAWDTQYF. In DNA form, the CDR3 reads TGCAGCCTAGGGAGACAGGGGGCGTGGGATACGCAGTATTTT. The chain links TRBV29-1 to TRBJ2-3; 10 nucleotides line up with TRBD1. Germline CDR1 and CDR2: SQVTM and ANQGSEA. V shed 8 bases, J shed 6 bases, and the junction held 11 bases outside the gene matches. The CDR3 extends over 14 amino acids.

This clone was seen only a few times. V and J are TRBV6-5 and TRBJ1-2, with D possibly matching TRBD1 (6 bases). V shed 5 bases and J shed 5 bases, with 18 bases lying between them. Germline-derived CDR1 and CDR2 are MNHEY and SVGAGI. This CDR3 comprises 15 residues. For the CDR3, the DNA is TGTGCCAGCAGTCCCTCGGGGGGCGCTCGGTATGGCTACACCTTC. Protein sequence: CASSPSGGARYGYTF.

With respect to this clone: At the DNA level, this CDR3 is encoded by other sequences in the same sample as well. V is TRBV6-5 and J is TRBJ1-5; D is unresolved. From germline, CDR1 is MNHEY and CDR2 SVGAGI. This CDR3 contains 14 residues. V lost 8 bases to trimming and J lost 0 bases, with 11 bases between them. In DNA, the CDR3 is TGTGCCAGCGCGGGAGCCTATAGCAATCAGCCCCAGCATTTT. It yields the protein CASAGAYSNQPQHF.

This sequence joins TRBV11-1 and TRBJ2-3; TRBD2 matches 7 bases. Looked up from germline, CDR1 is SGHAT and CDR2 is FQDESV (reference sequence). With V trimmed by 8 bases and J by 0 bases, 5 bases remained unmatched. The CDR3 sequence is 14 residues long. CDR3 residues: CASGRGVSTDTQYF. For the CDR3, the DNA is TGTGCCAGCGGTCGGGGGGTGAGCACAGATACGCAGTATTTT.

The rearrangement joins TRBV18 to TRBJ2-5, with unresolved D. Germline CDR1 KGHSH, CDR2 LQKENI. V was pared by 3 bases and J by 1 base, with 12 bases between. There are 15 residues in the CDR3. CDR3 DNA: TGTGCCAGCTCACCTGCCGCTGGGCCCCAAGAGACCCAGTACTTC. It encodes CASSPAAGPQETQYF.

The J gene is TRBJ2-1, the V gene TRBV7-9, with D perhaps TRBD2 (5 bases). V was shortened by 6 bases and J by 1 base, with 19 bases between the two germline ends. This CDR3 is built from 17 residues. Germline V gene data show CDR1 as SEHNR and CDR2 as FQNEAQ (reference sequence). CDR3: CASRIGKWGASYNEQFF. The CDR3 DNA sequence: TGTGCCAGCAGAATTGGAAAGTGGGGAGCGTCCTACAATGAGCAGTTCTTC.